This T cell receptor (beta chain) derives from a study of cytomegalovirus exposure and HLA in healthy donors. This CDR3 has 17 amino acids. Germline CDR1 is MGHRA and CDR2 is YSYEKL. V dropped 1 base and J dropped 2 bases, with 16 bases sitting between them. Sequenced by immunoSEQ multiplex PCR; TCRdb stores in-frame clones only, minus some. This sample has about 56,000 clones, with 90% to 95% found just once. Study-level points and caveats: Testing in vitro showed a few CMV-associated chains specific for CMV antigens. Most sequenced TCRs were rare (though some public TCRs occurred in many donors).

A remark on this clone: The antigen is not known.

The J gene is TRBJ2-3, the V gene TRBV4-1; tentatively, D is TRBD2 (6 bases). Material for sequencing was PBMCs. This sequence was found in a young woman in good health and CMV-seropositive. The CDR3, as DNA: TGCGCCAGCAGCCAAGTAGGACGGGGGTCGATCACAGATACGCAGTATTTT. Translating it yields CASSQVGRGSITDTQYF.